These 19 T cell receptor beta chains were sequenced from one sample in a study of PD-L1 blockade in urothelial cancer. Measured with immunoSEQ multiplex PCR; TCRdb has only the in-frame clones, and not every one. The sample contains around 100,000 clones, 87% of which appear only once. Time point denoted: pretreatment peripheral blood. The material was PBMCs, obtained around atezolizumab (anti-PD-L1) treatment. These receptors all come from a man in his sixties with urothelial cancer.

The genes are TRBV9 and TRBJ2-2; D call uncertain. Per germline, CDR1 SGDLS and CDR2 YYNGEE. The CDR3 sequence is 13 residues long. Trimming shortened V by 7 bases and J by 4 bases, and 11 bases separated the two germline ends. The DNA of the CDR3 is TGTGCCAGCGCCCCGGGTGTCACCGGGGAGCTGTTTTTT. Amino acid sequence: CASAPGVTGELFF.

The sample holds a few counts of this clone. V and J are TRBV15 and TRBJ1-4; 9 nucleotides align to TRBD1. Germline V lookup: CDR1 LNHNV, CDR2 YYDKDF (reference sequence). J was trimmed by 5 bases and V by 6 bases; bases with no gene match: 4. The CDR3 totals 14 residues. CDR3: CATSWGTGNEKLFF. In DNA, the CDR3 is TGTGCCACCAGTTGGGGGACAGGGAATGAAAAACTGTTTTTT.

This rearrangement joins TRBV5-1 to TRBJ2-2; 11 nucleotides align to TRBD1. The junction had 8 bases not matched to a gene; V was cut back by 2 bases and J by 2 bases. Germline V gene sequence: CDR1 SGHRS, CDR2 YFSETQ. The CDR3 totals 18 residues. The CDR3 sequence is CASSFRTGGARNTGELFF. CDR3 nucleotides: TGCGCCAGCAGCTTTCGGACAGGGGGCGCTCGAAACACCGGGGAGCTGTTTTTT.

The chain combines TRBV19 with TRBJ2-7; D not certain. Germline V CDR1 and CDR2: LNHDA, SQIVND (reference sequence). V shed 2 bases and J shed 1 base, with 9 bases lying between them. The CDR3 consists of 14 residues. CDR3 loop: CASSITFPSYEQYF. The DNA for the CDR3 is TGTGCCAGTAGTATAACTTTTCCATCCTACGAGCAGTACTTC.

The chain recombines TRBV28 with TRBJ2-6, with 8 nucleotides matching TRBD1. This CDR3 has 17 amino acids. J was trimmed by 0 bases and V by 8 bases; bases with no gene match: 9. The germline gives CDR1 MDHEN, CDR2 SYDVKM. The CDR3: CASGSGTGFSGANVLTF. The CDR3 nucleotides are TGTGCCAGCGGCTCCGGGACAGGCTTCTCTGGGGCCAACGTCCTGACTTTC. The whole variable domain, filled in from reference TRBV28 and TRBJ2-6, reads DVKVTQSSRYLVKRTGEKVFLECVQDMDHENMFWYRQDPGLGLRLIYFSYDVKMKEKGDIPEGYSVSREKKERFSLILESASTNQTSMYLCASGSGTGFSGANVLTFGAGSRLTVL.

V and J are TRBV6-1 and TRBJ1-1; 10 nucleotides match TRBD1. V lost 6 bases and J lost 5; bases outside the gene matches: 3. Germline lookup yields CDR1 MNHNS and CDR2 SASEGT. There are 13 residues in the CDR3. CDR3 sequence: CASRDRGPTEAFF. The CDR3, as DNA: TGTGCCAGCAGAGACAGGGGGCCTACTGAAGCTTTCTTT.

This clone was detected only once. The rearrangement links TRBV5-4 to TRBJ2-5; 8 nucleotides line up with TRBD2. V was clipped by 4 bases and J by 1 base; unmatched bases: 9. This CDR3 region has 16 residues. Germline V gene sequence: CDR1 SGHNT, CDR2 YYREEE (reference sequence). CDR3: CASSLELSGIQETQYF. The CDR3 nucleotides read TGTGCCAGCAGCCTAGAGCTTAGCGGGATCCAAGAGACCCAGTACTTC.

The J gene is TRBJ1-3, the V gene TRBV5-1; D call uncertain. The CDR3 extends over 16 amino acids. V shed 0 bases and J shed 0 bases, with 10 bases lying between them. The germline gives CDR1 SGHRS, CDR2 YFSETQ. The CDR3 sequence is CASSLGEGRSGNTIYF. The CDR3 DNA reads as TGCGCCAGCAGCTTGGGTGAGGGCCGCTCTGGAAACACCATATATTTT.

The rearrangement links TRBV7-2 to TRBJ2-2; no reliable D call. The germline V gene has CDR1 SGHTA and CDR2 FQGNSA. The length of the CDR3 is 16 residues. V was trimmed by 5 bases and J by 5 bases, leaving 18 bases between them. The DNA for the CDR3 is TGTGCCAGCAGCCCCAAAATTCGACAATCTACCGGGGAGCTGTTTTTT. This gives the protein CASSPKIRQSTGELFF.

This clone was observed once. The CDR3: CSTGTSGGLSYNEQFF. DNA for the CDR3: TGCAGCACGGGGACTAGCGGGGGGCTTTCCTACAATGAGCAGTTCTTC. The chain is built from TRBV29-1 and TRBJ2-1; 15 positions match TRBD2. The V gene end was trimmed by 8 bases and the J gene end by 1 base; junction bases not matched to a gene: 6. The length of the CDR3 is 16 residues. Per the germline V gene, CDR1 is SQVTM and CDR2 is ANQGSEA.

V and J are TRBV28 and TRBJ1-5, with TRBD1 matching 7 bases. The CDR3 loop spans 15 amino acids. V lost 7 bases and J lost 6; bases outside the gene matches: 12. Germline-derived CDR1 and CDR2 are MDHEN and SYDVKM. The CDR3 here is CASIPPTGVAQPQHF. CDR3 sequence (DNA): TGTGCCAGCATACCCCCCACAGGGGTGGCTCAGCCCCAGCATTTT.

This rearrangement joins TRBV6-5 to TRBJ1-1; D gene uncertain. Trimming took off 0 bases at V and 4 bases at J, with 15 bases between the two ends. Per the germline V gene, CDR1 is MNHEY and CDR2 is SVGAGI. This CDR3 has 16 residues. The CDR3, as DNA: TGTGCCAGCAGTTACTCGACGGGGAATATCGGCACTGAAGCTTTCTTT. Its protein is CASSYSTGNIGTEAFF.

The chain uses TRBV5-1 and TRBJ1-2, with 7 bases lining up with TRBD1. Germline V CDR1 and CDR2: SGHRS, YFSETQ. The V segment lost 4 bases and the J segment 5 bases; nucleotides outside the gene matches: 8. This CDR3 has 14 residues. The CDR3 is CASSLLQGNYGYTF. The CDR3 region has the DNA TGCGCCAGCAGCCTTTTACAGGGGAATTATGGCTACACCTTC.

CDR3 DNA: TGTGCCAGCAACCACCTTAAGCAGGATGGCACAGATACGCAGTATTTT. This sequence encodes CASNHLKQDGTDTQYF. This chain links TRBV7-9 with TRBJ2-3; unclear D gene. The length of the CDR3 is 16 residues. V was trimmed by 7 bases and J by 1 base, leaving 18 bases between them. The germline gives CDR1 SEHNR, CDR2 FQNEAQ (reference sequence).

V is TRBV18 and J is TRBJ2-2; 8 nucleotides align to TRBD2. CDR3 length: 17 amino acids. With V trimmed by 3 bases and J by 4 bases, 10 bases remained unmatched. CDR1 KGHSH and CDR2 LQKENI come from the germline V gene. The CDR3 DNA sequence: TGTGCCAGCTCACCGGATGAAGCGGGGGCCGGCACCGGGGAGCTGTTTTTT. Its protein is CASSPDEAGAGTGELFF.

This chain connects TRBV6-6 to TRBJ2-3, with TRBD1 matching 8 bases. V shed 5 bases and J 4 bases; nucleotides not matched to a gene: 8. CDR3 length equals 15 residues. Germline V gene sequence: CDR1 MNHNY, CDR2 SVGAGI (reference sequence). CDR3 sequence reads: CASSKRQGQADTQYF. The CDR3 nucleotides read TGTGCCAGCAGTAAACGACAGGGGCAAGCAGATACGCAGTATTTT.

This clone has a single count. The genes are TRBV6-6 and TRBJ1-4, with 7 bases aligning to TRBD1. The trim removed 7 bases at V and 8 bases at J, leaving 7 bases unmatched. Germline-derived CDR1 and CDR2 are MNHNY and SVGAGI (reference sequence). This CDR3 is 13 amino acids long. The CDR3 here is CASTLQGREKLFF. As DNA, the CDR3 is TGTGCCAGCACCTTACAGGGGCGGGAAAAACTGTTTTTT.

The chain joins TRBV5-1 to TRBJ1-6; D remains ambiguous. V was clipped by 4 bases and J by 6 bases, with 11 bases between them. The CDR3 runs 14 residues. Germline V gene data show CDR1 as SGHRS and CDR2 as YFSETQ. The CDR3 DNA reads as TGCGCCAGCAGCCCAACGACGGGTAATTCACCCCTCCACTTT. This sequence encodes CASSPTTGNSPLHF.

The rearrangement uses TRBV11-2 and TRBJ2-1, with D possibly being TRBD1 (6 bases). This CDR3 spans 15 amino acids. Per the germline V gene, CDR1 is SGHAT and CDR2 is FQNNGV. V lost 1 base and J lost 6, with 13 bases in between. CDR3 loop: CASSLGGYRVNEQFF. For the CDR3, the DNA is TGTGCCAGCAGCTTAGGTGGCTACAGGGTCAATGAGCAGTTCTTC.